The clone carrying this T cell receptor beta chain was seen only once. This entry is derived from a study of CD8+ T cells in alopecia areata. Study background: For the treated group, dosing was oral tofacitinib at 5 to 10 mg twice daily.

Sequencing used cDNA as its template, made by extracting RNA and reverse transcribing it. Clones were sequenced by immunoSEQ multiplex PCR, and TCRdb holds only the in-frame ones, with some missing. This table holds 180,000 or so clones, approximately 55% found once. The treatment is: oral pan-JAK inhibitor, 5-10 mg twice daily. Germline trimming cut 4 bases from V and 6 bases from J; bases unmatched to any gene: 19. CDR1 and CDR2 (germline): LGHNA, YSLEER. The CDR3 is made up of 18 amino acids. This TCR was sampled from a human donor with alopecia areata. This rearrangement joins TRBV4-3 to TRBJ2-7, with TRBD1 identical over 9 bases. Material: CD8+ T cells sorted from blood, obtained at week 24, from a patient treated with tofacitinib. The DNA for the CDR3 is TGCGCCAGCAGCCCGGGACAGGGCCAGATCGCGTCCAGTCGCGAGCAGTACTTC. Protein product: CASSPGQGQIASSREQYF.